Sequencing of this T cell receptor beta chain was carried out in a study of T cell changes during pregnancy in multiple sclerosis. Assay: immunoSEQ multiplex PCR; the TCRdb copy retains only in-frame clones and omits some. Of fewer than 50,000 clones in the sample, around 94% are singletons; the top ten hold 5.5%. By sample fraction, this clone is medium-sized (0.01 to 0.1%). Per germline, CDR1 SQVTM and CDR2 ANQGSEA. The CDR3 is 16 amino acids. Germline trimming cut 4 bases from V and 4 bases from J; bases unmatched to any gene: 12. Source: CD8+ T cells from peripheral blood mononuclear cells, taken before pregnancy. This TCR derives from a female donor with multiple sclerosis, enrolled in a pregnancy study. The V and J genes are TRBV29-1 and TRBJ2-2, with TRBD2 matching over 7 bases. The DNA for the CDR3 is TGCAGCGTTGCAGGAAGGGAGGGTACGGGCACCGGGGAGCTGTTTTTT. It yields the protein CSVAGREGTGTGELFF.